Presented here are 8 T cell receptor beta chains from one specimen sequenced in a study of blood T cell repertoires in COVID-19. Measured with immunoSEQ multiplex PCR; TCRdb has only the in-frame clones, and not every one. The data show about 46,000 clones, 70% to 90% seen once. Source material: peripheral blood. These receptors originate from a human donor in a cohort sampled during active COVID-19. The donor label of this sample is uncertain.

The rearrangement joins TRBV12-3 or TRBV12-4 to TRBJ1-4, with D possibly being TRBD1 (6 bases). This CDR3 comprises 13 residues. V was cut by 8 bases and J by 2 bases, with 9 bases left in between. In DNA, the CDR3 is TGTGCCAGCGGTCAGGGGACTAATGAAAAACTGTTTTTT. Its protein product is CASGQGTNEKLFF.

The V and J genes are TRBV12-3 or TRBV12-4 and TRBJ2-5, with D possibly matching TRBD2 (6 bases). V lost 6 bases and J 5 bases, leaving 13 bases between the germline ends. There are 13 residues in the CDR3. The chain's CDR3 is CASRIAARETQYF. CDR3 nucleotides: TGTGCCAGCAGGATAGCGGCTCGCGAGACCCAGTACTTC.

The rearrangement links TRBV11-3 to TRBJ2-3; TRBD1 matches 7 bases. The CDR3 loop spans 15 amino acids. V lost 5 bases and J lost 4; bases outside the gene matches: 9. The germline gives CDR1 SGHNT, CDR2 YENEEA. The CDR3 sequence is CASSLQGREADTQYF. The CDR3 region has the DNA TGTGCCAGCAGCCTACAGGGGAGAGAGGCAGATACGCAGTATTTT.

The CDR3 loop is CASSPDRGSYNEQFF. The CDR3 DNA sequence: TGTGCCAGCAGTCCAGACAGAGGCTCCTACAATGAGCAGTTCTTC. The rearrangement joins TRBV7-3 to TRBJ2-1; tentative D call: TRBD1 (5 bases). V was cut by 6 bases and J by 0 bases, with 12 bases left in between. This CDR3 comprises 15 residues. Germline-derived CDR1 and CDR2 are SGHTA and FQGTGA.

This clone has a single count. The rearrangement links TRBV10-3 to TRBJ2-1, with 14 bases matching TRBD2. J lost 0 bases, V lost 0 bases, and 1 base had no gene match. Germline V gives CDR1 ENHRY, CDR2 SYGVKD. There are 18 residues in the CDR3. The CDR3 coding sequence is TGTGCCATCAGTGAGTCCGGGACTAGCGGGGGCTCCTACAATGAGCAGTTCTTC. Its translation is CAISESGTSGGSYNEQFF.

The gene calls are TRBV5-4 and TRBJ2-3; 8 bases map to TRBD2. The CDR3 has 16 residues. J was trimmed by 1 base and V by 2 bases; bases with no gene match: 6. Germline V gene sequence: CDR1 SGHNT, CDR2 YYREEE (reference sequence). CDR3 sequence: CASSFFATSGTDTQYF. CDR3 nucleotides: TGTGCCAGCAGCTTCTTCGCGACTAGCGGCACAGATACGCAGTATTTT.

The chain uses TRBV5-1 and TRBJ2-2; D not resolved. The CDR3 is 12 residues long. V was shortened by 9 bases and J by 3 bases, with 9 bases between the two germline ends. Germline values: CDR1 SGHRS, CDR2 YFSETQ. CDR3 sequence: CATTPDTGELFF. As DNA, the CDR3 is TGCGCCACTACGCCCGACACCGGGGAGCTGTTTTTT.

The chain is built from TRBV5-8 and TRBJ2-2; D possibly corresponds to TRBD2 (5 bases). Trimming pared 2 bases from V and 2 bases from J, leaving 10 bases between. The V gene's germline CDR1 is SGHTS and CDR2 YDEGEE. CDR3 length: 15 amino acids. The CDR3 region is CASSFRTGNTGELFF. The CDR3 nucleotides read TGTGCCAGCAGCTTCAGGACGGGAAACACCGGGGAGCTGTTTTTT.